This is a list of T cell receptor beta chains from one sample in a study of blood T cells in healthy people across ages. TCRdb used MiXCR to reprocess the 5' RACE reads, holding one entry per CDR3 protein. The sample has some 550,000 distinct CDR3 sequences; around 48% are singletons. The sequenced sample consisted of blood. All receptors come from an elderly man in good health. CDR3s include the opening cysteine and the closing phenylalanine or tryptophan. Fields, in order: J gene, clone size, V gene, CDR3 protein. Rows give clone size only sometimes, using once, few, many, or a class for an expanded clone.

>TRBJ1-4|-|TRBV6-6
CASSYSSEPNEKLFF
>TRBJ2-1|-|TRBV7-2
CASSSLGTSNEQFF
>TRBJ2-3|-|TRBV7-2
CASSPPMAGGLGTQYF
>TRBJ1-1|-|TRBV29-1
CSVAPGAVNTEAFF
>TRBJ2-3|-|TRBV12-5
CASGLVRGQGTDTQYF
>TRBJ2-5|many|TRBV25-1
CASSENTGTPKETQYF
>TRBJ2-7|-|TRBV20-1
CSSKTGGNEQYF
>TRBJ2-2|-|TRBV10-3
CAAQGETGTGELFF
>TRBJ1-5|-|TRBV12-3/TRBV12-4
CASSGNRDRANQPQHF
>TRBJ2-7|few|TRBV6-5
CASSYAREGSYGQYF
>TRBJ2-1|-|TRBV6-2/TRBV6-3
CASSYGTPFEQFF
>TRBJ2-7|few|TRBV28
CASSTGGGGVSEQYF
>TRBJ1-4|few|TRBV9
CASSLTGSNEKLFF
>TRBJ1-2|once|TRBV6-2/TRBV6-3
CASSYLTGGVYGYTF
>TRBJ2-2|few|TRBV12-3/TRBV12-4
CATQGWGRNTGELFF
>TRBJ1-6|-|TRBV29-1
CSVADTFNSPLHF
>TRBJ2-7|-|TRBV28
CASIISGSVDEQYF
>TRBJ2-5|-|TRBV2
CASSENGRTGKLGTQYF
>TRBJ2-1|-|TRBV7-2
CASSLFGGNYNGQFF
>TRBJ1-1|-|TRBV20-1
CSARASGGKERAFF
>TRBJ2-1|-|TRBV11-1
CASSPRQASSYNEQFF
>TRBJ2-1|-|TRBV30
CAWSPSGLAGVNEQFF
>TRBJ2-3|-|TRBV5-5
CASSYAVHTGAQYF
>TRBJ2-3|-|TRBV6-5
CASKTGGAADTQFF
>TRBJ2-1|-|TRBV20-1
CSASPPFIGEQFF
>TRBJ2-7|-|TRBV28
CASSQGGMGDEQYF
>TRBJ1-6|-|TRBV9
CASSVAGLQGLDSPLHF
>-|-|TRBV7-9
CASSFRDRYEQYF
>TRBJ2-3|-|TRBV7-2
CASSFGSDQTSTDTQYF
>TRBJ2-1|-|TRBV28
CASSATVAGRYNEQFF
>TRBJ2-7|many|TRBV29-1
CSVEEVSYEQYF